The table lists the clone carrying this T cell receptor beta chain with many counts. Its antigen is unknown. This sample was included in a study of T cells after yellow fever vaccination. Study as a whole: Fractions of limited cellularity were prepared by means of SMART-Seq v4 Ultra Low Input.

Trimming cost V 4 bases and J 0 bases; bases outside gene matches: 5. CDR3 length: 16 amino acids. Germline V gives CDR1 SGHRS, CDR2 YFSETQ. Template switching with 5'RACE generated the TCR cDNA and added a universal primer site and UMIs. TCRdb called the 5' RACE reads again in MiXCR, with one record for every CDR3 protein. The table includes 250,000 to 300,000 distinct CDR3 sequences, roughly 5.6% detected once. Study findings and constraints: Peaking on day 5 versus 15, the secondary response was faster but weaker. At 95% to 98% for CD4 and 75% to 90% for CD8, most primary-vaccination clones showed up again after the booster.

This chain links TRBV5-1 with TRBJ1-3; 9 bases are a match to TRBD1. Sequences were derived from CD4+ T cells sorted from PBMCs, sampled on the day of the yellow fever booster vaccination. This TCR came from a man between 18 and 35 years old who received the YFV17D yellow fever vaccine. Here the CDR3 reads CASSGTGTSSGNTIYF. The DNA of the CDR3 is TGCGCCAGCAGCGGGACAGGGACTAGCTCTGGAAACACCATATATTTT.